This T cell receptor beta chain emerged from a study of T cell responses to AZD1222 COVID-19 vaccine. Points on this clone: Its target is not known.

The trim removed 6 bases at V and 7 bases at J, leaving 12 bases unmatched. This CDR3 contains 14 residues. CDR1 is GTSNPN, CDR2 SVGIG, per germline (reference sequence). Second-dose groups at about 4 or about 12 weeks were pooled. Study results and caveats: Spike regions recognized by vaccine-associated CD4 TCRs spanned the protein, led by 160-218 and 743-854. Baseline serology detected seropositivity in only a handful of AZD1222 recipients. There were mostly white British donors and more females than males, and clonal diversity was possibly underestimated.

The method was immunoSEQ multiplex PCR; TCRdb's version includes in-frame clones alone and lacks a portion of them. Of some 98,000 clones listed, around 84% are singletons. The receptor comes from an adult who received the AZD1222 COVID-19 vaccine. The rearrangement links TRBV30 to TRBJ2-1; 7 nucleotides match TRBD1. Sample: peripheral blood, taken 28 days after the second AZD1222 dose. The CDR3 DNA follows: TGTGCCTGTAGTCCCCTGGGACAGCTAAATGAGCAGTTCTTC. Encoded protein: CACSPLGQLNEQFF.